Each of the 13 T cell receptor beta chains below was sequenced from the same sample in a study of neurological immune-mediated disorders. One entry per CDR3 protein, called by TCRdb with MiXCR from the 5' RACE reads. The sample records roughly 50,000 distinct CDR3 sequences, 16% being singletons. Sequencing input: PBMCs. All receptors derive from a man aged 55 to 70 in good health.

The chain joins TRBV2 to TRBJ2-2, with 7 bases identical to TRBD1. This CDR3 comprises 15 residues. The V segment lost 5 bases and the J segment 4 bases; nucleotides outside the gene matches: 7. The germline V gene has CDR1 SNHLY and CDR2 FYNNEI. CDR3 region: CASSLSTGSTGELFF. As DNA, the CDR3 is TGTGCCAGCAGTCTCTCGACAGGGAGCACCGGGGAGCTGTTTTTT.

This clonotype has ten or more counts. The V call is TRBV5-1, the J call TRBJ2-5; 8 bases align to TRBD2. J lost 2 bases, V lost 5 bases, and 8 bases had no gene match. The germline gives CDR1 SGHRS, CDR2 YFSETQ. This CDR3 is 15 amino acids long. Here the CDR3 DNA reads TGCGCCAGCAGAACGAATAGCGGGGCACAAGAGACCCAGTACTTC. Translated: CASRTNSGAQETQYF.

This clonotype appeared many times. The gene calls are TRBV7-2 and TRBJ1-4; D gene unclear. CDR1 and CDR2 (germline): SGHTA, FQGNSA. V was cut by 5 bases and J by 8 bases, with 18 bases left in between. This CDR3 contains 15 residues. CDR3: CASSAPDGPVEKLFF. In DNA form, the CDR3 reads TGTGCCAGCAGCGCCCCGGACGGGCCAGTCGAAAAACTGTTTTTT.

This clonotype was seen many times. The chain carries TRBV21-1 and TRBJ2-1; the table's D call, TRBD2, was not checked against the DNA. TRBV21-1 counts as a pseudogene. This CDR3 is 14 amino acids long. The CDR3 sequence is CASSRKPGLALEFF. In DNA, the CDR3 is TGTGCCAGCAGCCGAAAGCCGGGACTAGCCTTGGAGTTCTTC.

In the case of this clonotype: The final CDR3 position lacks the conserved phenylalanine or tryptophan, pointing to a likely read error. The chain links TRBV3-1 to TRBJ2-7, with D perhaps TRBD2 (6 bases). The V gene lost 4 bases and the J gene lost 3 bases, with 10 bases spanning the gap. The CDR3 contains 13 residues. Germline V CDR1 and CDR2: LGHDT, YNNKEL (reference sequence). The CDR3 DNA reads TGTGCCAGCAGCCTCCGGACTATCTACGAGCAGTACCTC. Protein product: CASSLRTIYEQYL.

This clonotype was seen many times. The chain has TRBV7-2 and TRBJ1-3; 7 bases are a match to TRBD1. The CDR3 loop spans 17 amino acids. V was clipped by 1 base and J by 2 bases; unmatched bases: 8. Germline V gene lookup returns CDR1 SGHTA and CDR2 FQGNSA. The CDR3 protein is CASSLDDRVWAGNTIYF. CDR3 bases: TGTGCCAGCAGCTTAGACGACAGGGTTTGGGCTGGAAACACCATATATTTT.

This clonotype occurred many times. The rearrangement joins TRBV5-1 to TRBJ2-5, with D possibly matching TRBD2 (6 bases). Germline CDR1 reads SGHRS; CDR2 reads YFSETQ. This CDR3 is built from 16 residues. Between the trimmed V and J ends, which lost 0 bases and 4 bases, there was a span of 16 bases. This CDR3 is CASSLGDSGTGETQYF. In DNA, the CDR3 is TGCGCCAGCAGCTTGGGTGATTCAGGGACTGGAGAGACCCAGTACTTC.

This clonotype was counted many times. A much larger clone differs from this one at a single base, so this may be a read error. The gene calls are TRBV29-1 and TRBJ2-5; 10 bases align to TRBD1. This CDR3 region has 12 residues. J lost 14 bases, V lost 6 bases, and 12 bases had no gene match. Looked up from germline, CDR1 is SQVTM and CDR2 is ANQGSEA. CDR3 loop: CSVNPDRGGVYF. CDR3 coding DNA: TGCAGCGTCAACCCGGACAGGGGGGGGGTTTACTTC.

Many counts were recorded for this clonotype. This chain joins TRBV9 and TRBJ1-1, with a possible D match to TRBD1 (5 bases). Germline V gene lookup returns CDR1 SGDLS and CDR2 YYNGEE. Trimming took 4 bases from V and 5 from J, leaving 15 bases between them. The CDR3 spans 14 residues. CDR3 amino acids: CASSPNPRGTEAFF. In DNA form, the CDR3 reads TGTGCCAGCAGCCCTAACCCCCGGGGGACTGAAGCTTTCTTT.

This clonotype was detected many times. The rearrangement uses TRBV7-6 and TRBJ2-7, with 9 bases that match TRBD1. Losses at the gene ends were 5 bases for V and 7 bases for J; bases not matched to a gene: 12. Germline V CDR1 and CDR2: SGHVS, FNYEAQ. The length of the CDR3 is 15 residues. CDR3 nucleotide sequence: TGTGCCAGCAGCCCAACACAGGGGGCATCGGGTGAGCAGTACTTC. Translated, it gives CASSPTQGASGEQYF.

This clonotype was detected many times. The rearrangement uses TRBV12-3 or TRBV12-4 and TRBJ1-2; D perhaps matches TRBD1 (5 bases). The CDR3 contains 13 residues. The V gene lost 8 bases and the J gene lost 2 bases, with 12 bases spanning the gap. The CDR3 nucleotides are TGTGCCAGCGCCCCGGGGGGGAACTATGGCTACACCTTC. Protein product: CASAPGGNYGYTF.

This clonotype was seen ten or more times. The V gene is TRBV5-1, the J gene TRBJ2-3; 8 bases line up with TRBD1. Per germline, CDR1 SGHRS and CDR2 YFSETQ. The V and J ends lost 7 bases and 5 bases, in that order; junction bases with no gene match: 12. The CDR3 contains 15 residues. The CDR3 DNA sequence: TGCGCCAGCTCCTACCAGGGGGCGCATCAAGATACGCAGTATTTT. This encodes CASSYQGAHQDTQYF.

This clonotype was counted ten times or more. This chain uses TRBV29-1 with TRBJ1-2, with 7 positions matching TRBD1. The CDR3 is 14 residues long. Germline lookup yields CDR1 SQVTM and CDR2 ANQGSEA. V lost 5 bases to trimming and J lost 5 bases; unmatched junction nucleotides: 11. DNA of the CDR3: TGCAGCGTTACCATATCGACAGGGAAGTATGGCTACACCTTC. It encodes CSVTISTGKYGYTF.